These T cell receptor beta chains were read from a single sample in a study of cytomegalovirus exposure and HLA in healthy donors. Data came from immunoSEQ multiplex PCR; TCRdb stores just in-frame clones and leaves some out. The sample includes about 41,000 clones. Input material: PBMCs. Receptor source: a man aged 25 to 40 in good health and CMV-seronegative. Each CDR3 is given with its conserved first and last residue. D genes are given only for firm matches.

V: TRBV9; D: .; J: TRBJ2-3; DNA: TGTGCCAGCAGCGTCAGTGGACAGAGGGCCACAGATACGCAGTATTTT; CDR3: CASSVSGQRATDTQYF
V: TRBV4-3; D: .; J: TRBJ2-7; DNA: TGCGCCAGCAGCCAAGATGTCCGTTACGAGCAGTACTTC; CDR3: CASSQDVRYEQYF
V: TRBV4-1; D: .; J: TRBJ2-1; DNA: TGCGCCAGCAGCGGGGCAGGAGTACTCGTTGGAAATGAGCAGTTCTTC; CDR3: CASSGAGVLVGNEQFF
V: TRBV7-8; D: TRBD1; J: TRBJ1-6; DNA: TGTGCCAGCAGCCCGACAGGGGCCTCCTATAATTCACCCCTCCACTTT; CDR3: CASSPTGASYNSPLHF
V: TRBV15; D: .; J: TRBJ2-7; DNA: TGTGCCACCAGCAGAGATTCGGGAACCTACGAGCAGTACTTC; CDR3: CATSRDSGTYEQYF
V: TRBV7-9; D: TRBD2; J: TRBJ2-2; DNA: TGTGCCAGCAGCTTAATAGCGGGAGACACCGGGGAGCTGTTTTTT; CDR3: CASSLIAGDTGELFF
V: TRBV4-1; D: TRBD2; J: TRBJ2-4; DNA: TGCGCCAGCAGCCAAGAATCGATAAGCGGGGTAGCCAAAAACATTCAGTACTTC; CDR3: CASSQESISGVAKNIQYF
V: TRBV4-3; D: TRBD1; J: TRBJ1-6; DNA: TGCGCCAGCAGCCAAGGTTTGGGGGGGACAGGGCGTTCACCCCTCCACTTT; CDR3: CASSQGLGGTGRSPLHF
V: TRBV19; D: .; J: TRBJ2-1; DNA: TGTGCCAGTAGTACCCTTCTTGGAGGCAGCTACAATGAGCAGTTCTTC; CDR3: CASSTLLGGSYNEQFF
V: TRBV18; D: .; J: TRBJ2-7; DNA: TGTGCCAGCTCACCAGGGGGGGGCACCTACGAGCAGTACTTC; CDR3: CASSPGGGTYEQYF
V: TRBV9; D: .; J: TRBJ1-4; DNA: TGTGCCAGCAGCGTCAATACCAGGGAAGGTGAAAAACTGTTTTTT; CDR3: CASSVNTREGEKLFF
V: TRBV6-1; D: .; J: TRBJ2-3; DNA: TGTGCCAGCAGGGGACTGCCTGGCACAGATAAGCAGTATTTT; CDR3: CASRGLPGTDKQYF
V: TRBV4-1; D: TRBD1; J: TRBJ1-3; DNA: TGCGCCAGCAGCCATATGACAGGGGGCCAAGGGAGCTCTGGAAACACCATATATTTT; CDR3: CASSHMTGGQGSSGNTIYF
V: TRBV4-2; D: TRBD2; J: TRBJ2-1; DNA: TGTGCCAGCAGCCAAGTACGCGGGAGCTCCTACAATGAGCAGTTCTTC; CDR3: CASSQVRGSSYNEQFF
V: TRBV21-1; D: .; J: TRBJ1-1; DNA: TGTGCCAGCAGCAAAGAAGTCAGCACTGAAGCTTTCTTT; CDR3: CASSKEVSTEAFF
V: TRBV5-6; D: .; J: TRBJ1-2; DNA: TGTGCCAGCAGCCCTCCCCCTGTGGCCAAGGGCTACACCTTC; CDR3: CASSPPPVAKGYTF
V: TRBV5-3; D: .; J: TRBJ1-2; DNA: TGTGCCAGAAGCTTGATGGGGCGCGCCCATGGCTACACCTTC; CDR3: CARSLMGRAHGYTF
V: TRBV2; D: .; J: TRBJ2-7; DNA: TGTGCCAGCAGTGGAGGGGCGGGGGAGCAGTACTTC; CDR3: CASSGGAGEQYF
V: TRBV5-6; D: .; J: TRBJ1-3; DNA: TGTGCCAGCAGCTTACGGGGAACTGGAAACACCATATATTTT; CDR3: CASSLRGTGNTIYF
V: TRBV4-1; D: TRBD2; J: TRBJ2-2; DNA: TGCGCCAGCAGCCTCGTTCGGGGGGTCCCAGAGAACACCGGGGAGCTGTTTTTT; CDR3: CASSLVRGVPENTGELFF
V: TRBV10-3; D: .; J: TRBJ2-7; DNA: TGTGCCATCCAGCAATATATCTTAGTCGTGTATGGGGGACACACCTACGAGCAGTACTTC; CDR3: CAIQQYILVVYGGHTYEQYF
V: TRBV4-2; D: .; J: TRBJ2-2; DNA: TGTGCCAGCAGCCCCCACGGGGTAGCGAACACCGGGGAGCTGTTTTTT; CDR3: CASSPHGVANTGELFF